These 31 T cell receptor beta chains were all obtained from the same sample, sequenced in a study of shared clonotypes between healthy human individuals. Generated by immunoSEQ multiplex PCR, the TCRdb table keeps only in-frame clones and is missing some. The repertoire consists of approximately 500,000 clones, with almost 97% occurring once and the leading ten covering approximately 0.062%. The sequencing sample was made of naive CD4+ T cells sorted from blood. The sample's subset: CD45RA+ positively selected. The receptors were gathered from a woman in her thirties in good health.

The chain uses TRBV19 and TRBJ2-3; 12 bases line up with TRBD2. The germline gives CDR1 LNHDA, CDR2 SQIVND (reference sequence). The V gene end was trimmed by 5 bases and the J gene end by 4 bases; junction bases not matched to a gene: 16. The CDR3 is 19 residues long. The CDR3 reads CASSRQITTSGSFPDTQYF. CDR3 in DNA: TGTGCCAGTAGTCGCCAGATCACGACTAGCGGGAGTTTCCCAGATACGCAGTATTTT.

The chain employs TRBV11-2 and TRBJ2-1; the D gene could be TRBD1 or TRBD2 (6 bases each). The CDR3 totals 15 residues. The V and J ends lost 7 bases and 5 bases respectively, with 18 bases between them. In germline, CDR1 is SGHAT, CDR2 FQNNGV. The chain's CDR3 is CASNYLTGANNEQFF. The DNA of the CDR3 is TGTGCCAGCAACTATCTTACGGGGGCTAACAATGAGCAGTTCTTC.

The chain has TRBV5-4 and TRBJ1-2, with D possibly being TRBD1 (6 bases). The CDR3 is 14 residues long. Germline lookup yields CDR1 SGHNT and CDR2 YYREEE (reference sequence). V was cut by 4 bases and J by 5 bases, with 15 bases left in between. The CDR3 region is CASSPYREGYGYTF. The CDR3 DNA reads TGTGCCAGCAGCCCTTACAGGGAAGGGTATGGCTACACCTTC.

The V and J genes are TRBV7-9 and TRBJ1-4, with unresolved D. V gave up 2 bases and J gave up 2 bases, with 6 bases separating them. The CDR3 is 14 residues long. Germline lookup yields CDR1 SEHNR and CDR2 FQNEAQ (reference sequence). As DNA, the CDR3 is TGTGCCAGCAGCTTACTCTCGACTAATGAAAAACTGTTTTTT. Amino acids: CASSLLSTNEKLFF.

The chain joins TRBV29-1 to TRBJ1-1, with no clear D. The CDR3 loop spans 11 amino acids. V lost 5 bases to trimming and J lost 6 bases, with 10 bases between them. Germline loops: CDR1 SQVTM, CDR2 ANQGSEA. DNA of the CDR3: TGCAGCGTTCATGCCACAGCTGAAGCTTTCTTT. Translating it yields CSVHATAEAFF.

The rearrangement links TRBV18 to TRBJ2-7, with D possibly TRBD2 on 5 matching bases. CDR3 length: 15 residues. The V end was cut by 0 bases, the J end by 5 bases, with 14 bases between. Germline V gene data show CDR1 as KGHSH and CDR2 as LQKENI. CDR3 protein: CASSPPSRVSHEQYF. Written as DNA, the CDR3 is TGTGCCAGCTCACCACCTTCGCGGGTTTCCCACGAGCAGTACTTC.

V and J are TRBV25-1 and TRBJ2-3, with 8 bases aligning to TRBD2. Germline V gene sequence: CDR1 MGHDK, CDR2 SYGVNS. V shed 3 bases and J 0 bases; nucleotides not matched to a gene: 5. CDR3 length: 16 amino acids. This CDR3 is CASSDSGTTSTDTQYF. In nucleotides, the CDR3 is TGTGCCAGCAGTGATAGCGGGACAACTAGCACAGATACGCAGTATTTT.

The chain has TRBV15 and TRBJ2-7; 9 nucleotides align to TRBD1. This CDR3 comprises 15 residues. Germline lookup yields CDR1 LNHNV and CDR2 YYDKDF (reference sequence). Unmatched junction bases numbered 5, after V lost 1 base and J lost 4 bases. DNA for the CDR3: TGTGCCACCAGCAGAGCCGGGACAGGGATGTACGAGCAGTACTTC. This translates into CATSRAGTGMYEQYF. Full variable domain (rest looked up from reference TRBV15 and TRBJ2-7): DAMVIQNPRYQVTQFGKPVTLSCSQTLNHNVMYWYQQKSSQAPKLLFHYYDKDFNNEADTPDNFQSRRPNTSFCFLDIRSPGLGDTAMYLCATSRAGTGMYEQYFGPGTRLTVT.

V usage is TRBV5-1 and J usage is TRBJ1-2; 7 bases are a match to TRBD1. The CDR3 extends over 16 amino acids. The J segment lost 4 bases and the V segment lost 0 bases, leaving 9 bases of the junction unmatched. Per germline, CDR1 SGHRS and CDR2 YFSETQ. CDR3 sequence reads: CASSLVGTAFAYGYTF. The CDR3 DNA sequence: TGCGCCAGCAGCTTGGTCGGGACAGCTTTCGCCTATGGCTACACCTTC.

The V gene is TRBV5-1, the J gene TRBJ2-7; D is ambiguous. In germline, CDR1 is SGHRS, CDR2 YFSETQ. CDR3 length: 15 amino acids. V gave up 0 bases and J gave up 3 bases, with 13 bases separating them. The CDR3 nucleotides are TGCGCCAGCAGCTTGGCCCGGTCTCTCGACTACGAGCAGTACTTC. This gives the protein CASSLARSLDYEQYF.

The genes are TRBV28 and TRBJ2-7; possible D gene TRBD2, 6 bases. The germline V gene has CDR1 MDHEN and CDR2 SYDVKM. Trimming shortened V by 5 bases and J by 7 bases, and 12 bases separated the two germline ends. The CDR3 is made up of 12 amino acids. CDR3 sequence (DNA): TGTGCCAGCAGTGCTAGCGTGGGGGAGCAGTACTTC. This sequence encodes CASSASVGEQYF.

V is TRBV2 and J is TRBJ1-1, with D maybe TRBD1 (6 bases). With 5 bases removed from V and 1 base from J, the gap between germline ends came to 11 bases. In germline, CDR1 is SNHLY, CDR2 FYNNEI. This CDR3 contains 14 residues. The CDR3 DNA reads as TGTGCCAGCAGTTCGGGACACTCGAACACTGAAGCTTTCTTT. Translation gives CASSSGHSNTEAFF.

The CDR3 sequence: CASSVLAGDPYEQYF. The CDR3 coding sequence is TGTGCCAGCAGTGTTCTCGCGGGAGATCCCTACGAGCAGTACTTC. V usage is TRBV6-4 and J usage is TRBJ2-5; 7 nucleotides align to TRBD2. The tail of the sequence fits TRBJ2-7 better, so the J call may be wrong. This CDR3 has 15 amino acids. CDR1 and CDR2 from the germline V gene are MRHNA and SNTAGT.

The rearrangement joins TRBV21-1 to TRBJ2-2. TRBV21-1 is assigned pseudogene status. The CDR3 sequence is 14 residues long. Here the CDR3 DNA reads TGTGCCAGCAGCAAATGGGAGAACACCGGGGAGCTGTTTTTT. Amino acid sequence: CASSKWENTGELFF.

Here the CDR3 DNA reads TGTGCCAGCAGTTTAGGGACAGGCGAAAAACTGTTTTTT. This encodes CASSLGTGEKLFF. The chain joins TRBV28 to TRBJ1-4; 8 positions match TRBD1. This CDR3 is built from 13 residues. Germline V gene data show CDR1 as MDHEN and CDR2 as SYDVKM. Losses at the gene ends were 2 bases for V and 8 bases for J; bases not matched to a gene: 1.

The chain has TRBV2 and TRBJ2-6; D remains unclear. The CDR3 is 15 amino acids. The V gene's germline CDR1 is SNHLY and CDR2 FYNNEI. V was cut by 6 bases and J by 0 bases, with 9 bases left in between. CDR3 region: CASSQTYSGANVLTF. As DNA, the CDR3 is TGTGCCAGCAGCCAAACATACTCTGGGGCCAACGTCCTGACTTTC. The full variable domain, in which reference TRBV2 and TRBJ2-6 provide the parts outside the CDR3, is EPEVTQTPSHQVTQMGQEVILRCVPISNHLYFYWYRQILGQKVEFLVSFYNNEISEKSEIFDDQFSVERPDGSNFTLKIRSTKLEDSAMYFCASSQTYSGANVLTFGAGSRLTVL.

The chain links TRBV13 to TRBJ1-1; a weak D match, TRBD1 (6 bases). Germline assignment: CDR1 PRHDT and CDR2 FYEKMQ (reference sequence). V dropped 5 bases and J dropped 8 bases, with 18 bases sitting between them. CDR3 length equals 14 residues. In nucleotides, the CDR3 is TGTGCCAGCAGCCTCGGACAGTTGATTGGGGAAGCTTTCTTT. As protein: CASSLGQLIGEAFF.

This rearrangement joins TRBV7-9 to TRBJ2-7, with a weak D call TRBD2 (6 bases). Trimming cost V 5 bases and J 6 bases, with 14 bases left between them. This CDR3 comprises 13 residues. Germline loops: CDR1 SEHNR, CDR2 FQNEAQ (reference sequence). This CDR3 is CASSRGTVPEQYF. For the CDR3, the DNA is TGTGCCAGCAGCCGCGGGACGGTCCCCGAGCAGTACTTC.

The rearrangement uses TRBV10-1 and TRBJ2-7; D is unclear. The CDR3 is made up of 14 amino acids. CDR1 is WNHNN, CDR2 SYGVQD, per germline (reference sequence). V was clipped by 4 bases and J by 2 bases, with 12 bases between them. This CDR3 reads CASSVTIRPYEQYF. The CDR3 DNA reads TGCGCCAGCAGTGTTACAATAAGACCCTACGAGCAGTACTTC.

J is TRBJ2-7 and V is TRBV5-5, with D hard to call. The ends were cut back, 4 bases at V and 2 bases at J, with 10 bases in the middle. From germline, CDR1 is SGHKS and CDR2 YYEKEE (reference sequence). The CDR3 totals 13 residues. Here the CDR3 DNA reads TGTGCCAGCAGCCCAGGTATTACCTACGAGCAGTACTTC. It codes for CASSPGITYEQYF. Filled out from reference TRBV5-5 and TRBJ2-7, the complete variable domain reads DAGVTQSPTHLIKTRGQQVTLRCSPISGHKSVSWYQQVLGQGPQFIFQYYEKEERGRGNFPDRFSARQFPNYSSELNVNALLLGDSALYLCASSPGITYEQYFGPGTRLTVT.

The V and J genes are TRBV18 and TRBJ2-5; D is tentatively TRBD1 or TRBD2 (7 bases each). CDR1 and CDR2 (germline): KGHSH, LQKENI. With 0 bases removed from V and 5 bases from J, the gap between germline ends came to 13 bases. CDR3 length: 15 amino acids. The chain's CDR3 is CASSPPGGGQETQYF. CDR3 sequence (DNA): TGTGCCAGCTCACCACCGGGAGGGGGCCAGGAGACCCAGTACTTC.

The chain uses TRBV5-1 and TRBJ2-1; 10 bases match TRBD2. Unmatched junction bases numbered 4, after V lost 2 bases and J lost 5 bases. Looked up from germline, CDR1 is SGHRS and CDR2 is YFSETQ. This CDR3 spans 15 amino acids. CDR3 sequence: CASSFRGTSDNEQFF. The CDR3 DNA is TGCGCCAGCAGCTTTCGGGGGACTAGCGACAATGAGCAGTTCTTC.

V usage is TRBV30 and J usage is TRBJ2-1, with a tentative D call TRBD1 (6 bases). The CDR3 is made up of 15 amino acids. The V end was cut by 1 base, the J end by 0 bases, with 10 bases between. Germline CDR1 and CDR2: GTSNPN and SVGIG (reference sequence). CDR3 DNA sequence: TGTGCCTGGAGTGGGGGACAACGCTCCTACAATGAGCAGTTCTTC. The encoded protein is CAWSGGQRSYNEQFF.

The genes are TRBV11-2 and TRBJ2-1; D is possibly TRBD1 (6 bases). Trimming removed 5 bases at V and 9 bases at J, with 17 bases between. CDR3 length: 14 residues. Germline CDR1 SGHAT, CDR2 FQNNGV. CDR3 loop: CASSPGTIPTEQFF. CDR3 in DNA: TGTGCCAGCAGCCCCGGGACAATACCCACTGAGCAGTTCTTC.

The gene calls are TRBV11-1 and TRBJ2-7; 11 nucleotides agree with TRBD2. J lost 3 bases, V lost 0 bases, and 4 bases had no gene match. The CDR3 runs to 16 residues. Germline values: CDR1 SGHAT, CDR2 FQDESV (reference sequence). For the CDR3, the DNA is TGTGCCAGCAGCTTAGCGGGGACTAGCGGAGTCTACGAGCAGTACTTC. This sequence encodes CASSLAGTSGVYEQYF.

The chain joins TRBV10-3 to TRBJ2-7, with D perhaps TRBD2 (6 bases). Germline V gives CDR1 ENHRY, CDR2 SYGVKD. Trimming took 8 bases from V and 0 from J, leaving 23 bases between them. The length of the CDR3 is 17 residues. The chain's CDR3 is CAICQGPGGLGSYEQYF. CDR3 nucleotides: TGTGCCATCTGCCAGGGCCCCGGGGGATTAGGCTCCTACGAGCAGTACTTC.

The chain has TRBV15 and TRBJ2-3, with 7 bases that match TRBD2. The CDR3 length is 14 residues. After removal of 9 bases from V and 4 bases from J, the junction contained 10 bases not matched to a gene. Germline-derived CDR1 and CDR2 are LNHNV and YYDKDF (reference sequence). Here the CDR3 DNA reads TGTGCCACAGGCGGGGGACCCTGGGCAGATACGCAGTATTTT. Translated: CATGGGPWADTQYF.

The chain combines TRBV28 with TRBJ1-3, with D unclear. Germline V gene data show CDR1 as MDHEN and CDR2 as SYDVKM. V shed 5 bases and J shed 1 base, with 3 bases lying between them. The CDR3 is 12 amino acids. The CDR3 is CASSRSGNTIYF. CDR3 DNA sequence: TGTGCCAGCAGTAGATCTGGAAACACCATATATTTT.

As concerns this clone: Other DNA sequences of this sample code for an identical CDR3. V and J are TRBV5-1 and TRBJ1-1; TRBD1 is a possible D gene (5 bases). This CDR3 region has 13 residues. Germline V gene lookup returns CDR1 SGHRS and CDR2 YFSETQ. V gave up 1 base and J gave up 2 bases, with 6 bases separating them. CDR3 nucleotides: TGCGCCAGCAGCTTGCAGGGTAACACTGAAGCTTTCTTT. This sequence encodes CASSLQGNTEAFF.

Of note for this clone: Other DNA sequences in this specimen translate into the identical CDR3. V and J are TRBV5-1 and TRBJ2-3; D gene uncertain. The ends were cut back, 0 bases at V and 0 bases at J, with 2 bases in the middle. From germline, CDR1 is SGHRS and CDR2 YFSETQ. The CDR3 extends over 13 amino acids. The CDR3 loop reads CASSLVSTDTQYF. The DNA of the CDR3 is TGCGCCAGCAGCTTGGTTAGCACAGATACGCAGTATTTT.

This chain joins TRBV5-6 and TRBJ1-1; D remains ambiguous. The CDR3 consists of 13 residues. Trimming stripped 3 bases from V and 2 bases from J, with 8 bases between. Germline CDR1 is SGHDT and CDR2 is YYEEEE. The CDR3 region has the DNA TGTGCCAGCAGCTACCAGACTAACACTGAAGCTTTCTTT. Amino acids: CASSYQTNTEAFF.